The present T cell receptor (beta chain) was sequenced within a study of cytomegalovirus exposure and HLA in healthy donors. V lost 3 bases and J 8 bases, leaving 13 bases between the germline ends. The CDR3 loop spans 14 amino acids. Germline CDR1 reads MGHDK; CDR2 reads SYGVNS. Study-wide points: TCR beta sequences numbering fewer than 20,000 were associated with HLA alleles at 0.05 false discovery rate in a later analysis.

Turning to this clone: Its antigen is undetermined.

The study ran its PCR with 60 Vbeta and 13 Jbeta primers. Libraries were prepared by immunoSEQ multiplex PCR; TCRdb keeps only in-frame clonotypes and omits some of them. Among 200,000 or so clones listed, about four fifths were seen once. Specimen: PBMCs. This sequence was found in a boy under 10 years old in good health and CMV-seronegative. V is TRBV25-1 and J is TRBJ1-4; D call uncertain. The CDR3 reads CASSDFLDGEKLFF. CDR3 sequence (DNA): TGTGCCAGCAGTGATTTCCTAGATGGGGAAAAACTGTTTTTT.